A selection of T cell receptor beta chains follows, all from one sample in a study of vaccination and CD4 T cells after COVID-19. TCRdb re-analysed the PCR reads in MiXCR, keeping a single row per CDR3 protein. The sample contains tens of thousands of distinct CDR3 sequences, approximately 48% of which appear only once. This specimen was CD4+ T cells from blood, taken about 7 months after SARS-CoV-2 vaccination. Source of these receptors: a human donor who had recovered from COVID-19. Both conserved end residues are part of each CDR3. Each record gives: clone size, V gene, J gene, D gene, CDR3 protein, CDR3 DNA. The D gene is left open where the match is weak. Where a row states a size, it is once, few, many or the class of an expanded clone; other rows omit it.

abundance: few
v_gene: TRBV7-9
j_gene: TRBJ2-5
d_gene: -
CDR3aa: CASSSYRGSGAETQYF
CDR3nt: TGTGCCAGCAGCTCTTATCGTGGTTCGGGAGCAGAGACCCAGTACTTC

abundance: -
v_gene: TRBV28
j_gene: TRBJ2-3
d_gene: TRBD2
CDR3aa: CASRLAGGGGTDTQYF
CDR3nt: TGTGCCAGCAGGCTAGCGGGGGGCGGTGGCACAGATACGCAGTATTTT

abundance: -
v_gene: TRBV28
j_gene: TRBJ2-1
d_gene: TRBD2
CDR3aa: CASSFTGLAGGLEQFF
CDR3nt: TGTGCCAGCAGTTTCACTGGCCTAGCGGGAGGGCTTGAGCAGTTCTTC

abundance: -
v_gene: TRBV19
j_gene: TRBJ2-2
d_gene: TRBD1
CDR3aa: CASTMGQGLTGELFF
CDR3nt: TGTGCCAGTACCATGGGACAGGGGCTAACCGGGGAGCTGTTTTTT

abundance: -
v_gene: TRBV7-9
j_gene: TRBJ2-1
d_gene: -
CDR3aa: CASSQGPLSYNEQFF
CDR3nt: TGTGCCAGCAGCCAGGGGCCCCTCTCCTACAATGAGCAGTTCTTC

abundance: -
v_gene: TRBV7-6
j_gene: TRBJ2-7
d_gene: -
CDR3aa: CASSLERKVPYEQYF
CDR3nt: TGTGCCAGCAGCTTGGAACGGAAGGTCCCCTACGAGCAGTACTTC

abundance: few
v_gene: TRBV7-6
j_gene: TRBJ2-2
d_gene: TRBD2
CDR3aa: CASSLGTSGSINTGELFF
CDR3nt: TGTGCCAGCAGCCTTGGGACTAGCGGGAGTATAAACACCGGGGAGCTGTTTTTT

abundance: -
v_gene: TRBV19
j_gene: TRBJ2-2
d_gene: -
CDR3aa: CASSIDRNTGELFF
CDR3nt: TGTGCCAGTAGTATCGACAGAAACACCGGGGAGCTGTTTTTT

abundance: few
v_gene: TRBV7-2
j_gene: TRBJ2-5
d_gene: TRBD2
CDR3aa: CASSSPGTRGETQYF
CDR3nt: TGTGCCAGCAGCTCCCCTGGGACTAGGGGAGAGACCCAGTACTTC

abundance: once
v_gene: TRBV7-3
j_gene: TRBJ2-2
d_gene: -
CDR3aa: CASSLIVNTGELFF
CDR3nt: TGTGCCAGCAGCTTAATAGTGAACACCGGGGAGCTGTTTTTT

abundance: -
v_gene: TRBV5-1
j_gene: TRBJ1-1
d_gene: -
CDR3aa: CASRPGNTEAFF
CDR3nt: TGCGCCAGCCGGCCAGGGAACACTGAAGCTTTCTTT

abundance: -
v_gene: TRBV18
j_gene: TRBJ1-2
d_gene: -
CDR3aa: CASSGVTSANYGYTF
CDR3nt: TGTGCCAGCTCCGGGGTAACCTCGGCTAACTATGGCTACACCTTC

abundance: -
v_gene: TRBV7-3
j_gene: TRBJ1-1
d_gene: -
CDR3aa: CASSLNHPPTGNTEAFF
CDR3nt: TGTGCCAGCAGCTTAAACCACCCACCGACAGGGAACACTGAAGCTTTCTTT

abundance: -
v_gene: TRBV6-1
j_gene: TRBJ2-1
d_gene: TRBD2
CDR3aa: CASTREGHNEQFF
CDR3nt: TGTGCCAGCACGCGGGAGGGCCACAATGAGCAGTTCTTC

abundance: -
v_gene: TRBV27
j_gene: TRBJ1-2
d_gene: -
CDR3aa: CASWGTGRHGYTF
CDR3nt: TGTGCCAGCTGGGGTACAGGGCGTCATGGCTACACCTTC

abundance: -
v_gene: TRBV19
j_gene: TRBJ2-1
d_gene: TRBD2
CDR3aa: CASTPKGGVAGYNEQFF
CDR3nt: TGTGCCAGTACCCCGAAGGGGGGGGTAGCGGGGTACAATGAGCAGTTCTTC

abundance: few
v_gene: TRBV6-5
j_gene: TRBJ1-1
d_gene: -
CDR3aa: CASSSRTGNTEAFF
CDR3nt: TGTGCCAGCAGTTCCAGGACTGGGAACACTGAAGCTTTCTTT

abundance: -
v_gene: TRBV6-1
j_gene: TRBJ1-1
d_gene: -
CDR3aa: CASRAIQGNTEAFF
CDR3nt: TGTGCCAGCAGGGCGATACAGGGAAACACTGAAGCTTTCTTT

abundance: -
v_gene: TRBV7-6
j_gene: TRBJ2-1
d_gene: -
CDR3aa: CASSPGPNNEQFF
CDR3nt: TGTGCCAGCAGTCCCGGGCCCAACAATGAGCAGTTCTTC

abundance: -
v_gene: TRBV6-1
j_gene: TRBJ1-5
d_gene: -
CDR3aa: CASSGGRQPQHF
CDR3nt: TGTGCCAGCAGTGGGGGACGTCAGCCCCAGCATTTT

abundance: -
v_gene: TRBV2
j_gene: TRBJ2-5
d_gene: -
CDR3aa: CASSESVMYQETQYF
CDR3nt: TGTGCCAGCAGTGAATCTGTGATGTACCAAGAGACCCAGTACTTC

abundance: few
v_gene: TRBV19
j_gene: TRBJ2-5
d_gene: -
CDR3aa: CASGAETQYF
CDR3nt: TGTGCCAGTGGGGCGGAGACCCAGTACTTC

abundance: few
v_gene: TRBV28
j_gene: TRBJ2-5
d_gene: TRBD1
CDR3aa: CASSSGTGDVETQYF
CDR3nt: TGTGCCAGCAGTTCCGGGACAGGGGATGTGGAGACCCAGTACTTC

abundance: -
v_gene: TRBV7-6
j_gene: TRBJ2-1
d_gene: -
CDR3aa: CASSQNNEQFF
CDR3nt: TGTGCCAGCAGCCAGAACAATGAGCAGTTCTTC

abundance: -
v_gene: TRBV6-1
j_gene: TRBJ2-5
d_gene: -
CDR3aa: CASSTNWGAGVTETQYF
CDR3nt: TGTGCCAGCAGCACTAACTGGGGGGCGGGAGTTACAGAGACCCAGTACTTC